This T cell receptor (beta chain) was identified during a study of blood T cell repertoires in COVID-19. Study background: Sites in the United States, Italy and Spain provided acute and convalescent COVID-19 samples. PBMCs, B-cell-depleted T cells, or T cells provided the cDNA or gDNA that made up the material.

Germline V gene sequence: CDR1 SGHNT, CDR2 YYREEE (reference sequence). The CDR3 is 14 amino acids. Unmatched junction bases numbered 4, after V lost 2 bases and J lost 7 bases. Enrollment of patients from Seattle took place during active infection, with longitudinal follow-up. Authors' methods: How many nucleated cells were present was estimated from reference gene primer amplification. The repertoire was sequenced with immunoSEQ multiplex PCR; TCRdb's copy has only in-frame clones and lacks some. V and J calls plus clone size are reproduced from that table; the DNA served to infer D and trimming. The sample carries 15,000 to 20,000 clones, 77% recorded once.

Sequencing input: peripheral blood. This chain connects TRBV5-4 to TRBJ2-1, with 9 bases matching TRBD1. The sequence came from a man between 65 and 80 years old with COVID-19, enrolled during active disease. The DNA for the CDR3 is TGTGCCAGCAGCTTCCGACAGGGGGGTAATGAGCAGTTCTTC. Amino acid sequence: CASSFRQGGNEQFF.